This T cell receptor (beta chain) was retrieved from a study of blood T cells in healthy people across ages. Regarding the study as a whole: In these data, TCR beta diversity tracked strongly with naive T cell percentage. Unknown CMV status may confound age-related changes in expanded clones.

The CDR3 has 15 residues. Per germline, CDR1 SEHNR and CDR2 FQNEAQ (reference sequence). Trimming took 3 bases from V and 5 from J; bases not matched to a gene: 7. Per-sample PBMC isolation yielded at least 6.5 million cells. In regard to this clonotype: Its antigen is not identified.

A second PCR, run for about 7 to 11 cycles, used a sample-barcoded 5' primer plus a J-beta primer mix. TCRdb recomputed calls from the 5' RACE reads with MiXCR, one row per CDR3 protein. There are nearly 800,000 distinct CDR3 sequences in the sample; about 61% occur only once, and roughly 24% lies in the top ten. V usage is TRBV7-9 and J usage is TRBJ1-5; 7 bases match TRBD1. This receptor was taken from a man in his forties in good health. Sequenced: blood. CDR3 sequence reads: CASSFGTAPYQPQHF. The CDR3 coding sequence is TGTGCCAGCAGCTTCGGGACAGCCCCTTATCAGCCCCAGCATTTT.